These 23 T cell receptor beta chains were all obtained from the same sample, sequenced in a study of blood T cell repertoires in COVID-19. The method was immunoSEQ multiplex PCR; TCRdb's version includes in-frame clones alone and lacks a portion of them. The sample records roughly 250,000 clones, more than 80% being singletons. Sequenced input: peripheral blood. Source of these receptors: a woman between 40 and 50 years old with acute or convalescent COVID-19.

This clone was found once. The chain is built from TRBV2 and TRBJ2-5, with D possibly TRBD1 on 6 matching bases. The V and J ends lost 9 bases and 1 base respectively, with 12 bases between them. This CDR3 is built from 13 residues. CDR1 and CDR2 from the germline V gene are SNHLY and FYNNEI. CDR3 DNA: TGTGCCAGTAGAGGACAGCTCCAAGAGACCCAGTACTTC. Residues: CASRGQLQETQYF.

The chain joins TRBV7-2 to TRBJ1-5, with TRBD1 matching 8 bases. Per germline, CDR1 SGHTA and CDR2 FQGNSA. The CDR3 has 16 amino acids. J was trimmed by 6 bases and V by 5 bases; bases with no gene match: 12. The CDR3 region has the DNA TGTGCCAGCAGCCCACAGGACAGGGTGGAAAGTCAGCCCCAGCATTTT. Translated: CASSPQDRVESQPQHF.

The CDR3 loop reads CASGLMGAVYGYTF. CDR3 nucleotides: TGTGCTAGTGGTTTGATGGGCGCAGTCTATGGCTACACCTTC. The rearrangement links TRBV12-5 to TRBJ1-2; D gene uncertain. The CDR3 covers 14 residues. V was shortened by 2 bases and J by 4 bases, with 11 bases between the two germline ends. Germline assignment: CDR1 LGHNT and CDR2 FRNRAP.

The genes are TRBV4-1 and TRBJ1-2; the D gene is possibly TRBD1 (5 bases). This CDR3 is built from 17 residues. Per the germline V gene, CDR1 is MGHRA and CDR2 is YSYEKL. The ends were cut back, 1 base at V and 0 bases at J, with 15 bases in the middle. CDR3 loop: CASSQGRGTVANYGYTF. The CDR3 DNA reads TGCGCCAGCAGCCAAGGTCGGGGGACGGTCGCTAACTATGGCTACACCTTC.

This rearrangement joins TRBV3-1 (or the pseudogene TRBV3-2) to TRBJ1-1, with D possibly matching TRBD1 (5 bases). This CDR3 region has 15 residues. V lost 0 bases and J 4 bases, leaving 12 bases between the germline ends. CDR1 LGHDT and CDR2 YNNKEL come from the germline V gene (reference sequence). The DNA for the CDR3 is TGTGCCAGCAGCCAAGAGGGGGGAAGGGTCACTGAAGCTTTCTTT. This codes for CASSQEGGRVTEAFF.

The rearrangement links TRBV27 to TRBJ1-6; TRBD1 matches 7 bases. CDR1 and CDR2 (germline): MNHEY, SMNVEV (reference sequence). Trimming took 10 bases from V and 10 from J; bases not matched to a gene: 13. CDR3 length equals 14 residues. This CDR3 reads CATTQAGGHSPLHF. The DNA for the CDR3 is TGTGCCACAACCCAAGCAGGGGGACACTCACCCCTCCACTTT.

This chain links TRBV10-1 with TRBJ2-1, with 8 bases identical to TRBD1. Germline V gives CDR1 WNHNN, CDR2 SYGVQD (reference sequence). V trimming: 4 bases; J trimming: 9 bases; junction bases outside the gene matches: 8. This CDR3 spans 14 amino acids. The CDR3 region is CASSGQGAITEQFF. In nucleotides, the CDR3 is TGCGCCAGCAGTGGCCAGGGGGCGATCACTGAGCAGTTCTTC.

The gene calls are TRBV10-1 and TRBJ1-6; no firm D call. This CDR3 has 13 residues. CDR1 WNHNN and CDR2 SYGVQD come from the germline V gene (reference sequence). V was trimmed by 8 bases and J by 10 bases, leaving 15 bases between them. CDR3 amino acids: CASSPRTGSPLHF. DNA for the CDR3: TGCGCCAGCTCCCCCCGTACCGGGTCACCCCTCCACTTT.

This chain's CDR3 is CAISATDSRNTIYF. CDR3 sequence (DNA): TGTGCCATCAGTGCTACGGACAGCAGAAACACCATATATTTT. The chain combines TRBV10-3 with TRBJ1-3; tentative D call: TRBD1 (6 bases). The CDR3 runs 14 residues. Trimming took off 4 bases at V and 5 bases at J, with 12 bases between the two ends. CDR1 is ENHRY, CDR2 SYGVKD, per germline.

The chain combines TRBV19 with TRBJ1-2, with 8 bases lining up with TRBD1. V lost 0 bases to trimming and J lost 3 bases; unmatched junction nucleotides: 0. This CDR3 contains 14 residues. Germline V gives CDR1 LNHDA, CDR2 SQIVND (reference sequence). For the CDR3, the DNA is TGTGCCAGTAGTATAGACAGGGGGCACTATGGCTACACCTTC. Its translation: CASSIDRGHYGYTF.

The chain joins TRBV12-3 or TRBV12-4 to TRBJ1-5, with 7 bases matching TRBD1. J lost 11 bases, V lost 5 bases, and 6 bases had no gene match. The CDR3 covers 12 residues. The CDR3, as DNA: TGTGCCAGCAGTATCTCGGGACAGTCCCAGCATTTT. Translating gives CASSISGQSQHF.

This chain connects TRBV27 to TRBJ2-5, with 7 positions matching TRBD1. This CDR3 comprises 13 residues. Germline-derived CDR1 and CDR2 are MNHEY and SMNVEV (reference sequence). V lost 6 bases and J lost 3; bases outside the gene matches: 4. The DNA for the CDR3 is TGTGCCAGCAGCCCCGGGACAGAAGAGACCCAGTACTTC. Its protein product is CASSPGTEETQYF.

The chain carries TRBV2 and TRBJ1-1; 8 bases align to TRBD1. V shed 3 bases, J shed 1 base, and the junction held 13 bases outside the gene matches. The germline gives CDR1 SNHLY, CDR2 FYNNEI. The CDR3 is 18 amino acids. CDR3 sequence (DNA): TGTGCCAGCAGTGATCCCCGGGCAGGGGGCTTCTCGAACACTGAAGCTTTCTTT. It yields the protein CASSDPRAGGFSNTEAFF.

The V and J genes are TRBV2 and TRBJ1-1; 9 positions agree with TRBD1. This CDR3 is built from 15 residues. The V gene's germline CDR1 is SNHLY and CDR2 FYNNEI. The V and J ends lost 1 base and 7 bases, in that order; junction bases with no gene match: 7. The CDR3 nucleotides are TGTGCCAGCAGTGAAGAGCGGGGGGGACAGGGTGAAGCTTTCTTT. This translates into CASSEERGGQGEAFF.

The CDR3 DNA is TGCGCCAGCAGGACTTTTGGACAGGGCCTTAGGGGGAACTATGGCTACACCTTC. Translated: CASRTFGQGLRGNYGYTF. V usage is TRBV23-1 and J usage is TRBJ1-2, with 8 bases aligning to TRBD1. TRBV23-1 is an open reading frame, and its role is uncertain. V lost 6 bases to trimming and J lost 2 bases; unmatched junction nucleotides: 17. The CDR3 sequence is 18 residues long.

This chain joins TRBV5-1 and TRBJ1-5, with 7 bases lining up with TRBD1. The CDR3 is made up of 14 amino acids. Trimming at V came to 3 bases and at J to 4 bases, leaving 4 bases not matched to a gene. CDR1 SGHRS and CDR2 YFSETQ come from the germline V gene. The CDR3 reads CASSWDSRNQPQHF. CDR3 nucleotides: TGCGCCAGCAGCTGGGACAGTAGGAATCAGCCCCAGCATTTT.

This clone occurred a few times. This chain links TRBV12-3 or TRBV12-4 with TRBJ1-1; D gene ambiguous. Trimming shortened V by 5 bases and J by 4 bases, and 11 bases separated the two germline ends. The CDR3 totals 13 residues. For the CDR3, the DNA is TGTGCCAGCAGTCAACAGCTCATCACTGAAGCTTTCTTT. Protein sequence: CASSQQLITEAFF.

This clone appeared a single time. The chain couples TRBV7-2 to TRBJ2-5, with D tentatively TRBD2 (7 bases). This CDR3 is built from 15 residues. Looked up from germline, CDR1 is SGHTA and CDR2 is FQGNSA. The V and J ends lost 1 base and 4 bases respectively, with 13 bases between them. The CDR3 sequence is CASSLVGGALETQYF. The DNA of the CDR3 is TGTGCCAGCAGCTTAGTTGGGGGGGCATTAGAGACCCAGTACTTC.

The V gene is TRBV7-2, the J gene TRBJ1-5; possible D gene TRBD1, 5 bases. V was shortened by 1 base and J by 0 bases, with 13 bases between the two germline ends. The CDR3 sequence is 17 residues long. Germline-derived CDR1 and CDR2 are SGHTA and FQGNSA. The CDR3 reads CASSLGRGVYSNQPQHF. Here the CDR3 DNA reads TGTGCCAGCAGCTTAGGGAGGGGAGTTTATAGCAATCAGCCCCAGCATTTT.

J is TRBJ1-1 and V is TRBV7-8; D ambiguous. The CDR3 is 15 amino acids. V dropped 7 bases and J dropped 5 bases, with 20 bases sitting between them. The V gene's germline CDR1 is SGHVS and CDR2 FQNEAQ. The CDR3 is CASNYPEGGETEAFF. The CDR3 DNA sequence: TGTGCCAGCAACTATCCAGAGGGCGGGGAAACTGAAGCTTTCTTT.

The V gene is TRBV19, the J gene TRBJ2-3; no clear D gene. V lost 5 bases, J lost 4 bases, and 7 bases lay in between. Germline CDR1 LNHDA, CDR2 SQIVND (reference sequence). This CDR3 has 12 amino acids. The CDR3 region is CASSASPDTQYF. Written as DNA, the CDR3 is TGTGCCAGTAGTGCGTCACCAGATACGCAGTATTTT.

This clone was seen just once. The gene calls are TRBV2 and TRBJ1-2; the match to TRBD1 covers 7 bases. Germline loops: CDR1 SNHLY, CDR2 FYNNEI. The trim removed 10 bases at V and 4 bases at J, leaving 12 bases unmatched. The CDR3 covers 14 residues. The CDR3 nucleotides read TGTGCCACCACTTGGGACAGTTATAGCTATGGCTACACCTTC. It translates to CATTWDSYSYGYTF. Combining the CDR3 with reference TRBV2 and TRBJ1-2 gives the whole variable domain EPEVTQTPSHQVTQMGQEVILRCVPISNHLYFYWYRQILGQKVEFLVSFYNNEISEKSEIFDDQFSVERPDGSNFTLKIRSTKLEDSAMYFCATTWDSYSYGYTFGSGTRLTVV.

The V and J genes are TRBV7-2 and TRBJ1-2; 7 bases fit TRBD1. V lost 2 bases, J lost 0 bases, and 9 bases stayed unmatched. The germline V gene encodes CDR1 SGHTA and CDR2 FQGNSA. This CDR3 region has 17 residues. This CDR3 is CASSLQQGKRSNYGYTF. The CDR3 coding sequence is TGTGCCAGCAGCTTACAACAGGGGAAAAGGTCTAACTATGGCTACACCTTC.